Listed below are T cell receptor beta chains from one sample, sequenced in a study of T cell clusters in autoimmune cytopenias. Following a re-call of the multiplex PCR reads, TCRdb has one entry per CDR3 protein and lacks DNA. Its table lists some 7,000 distinct CDR3 sequences. Sequencing input: peripheral blood. The receptors originated from a human donor with an autoimmune cytopenia or autoimmune hepatitis (not recorded which). Both conserved end residues are part of each CDR3. Fields, in order: J gene, CDR3 length, clone size, V gene, CDR3 protein. Rows may omit the clone size; those that give it use once, few, many or a size class.

TRBJ1-4 14 . TRBV30 CAWSKDSTNEKLFF
TRBJ2-5 14 medium-sized TRBV19 CASSIGQGRETQYF
TRBJ2-2 16 medium-sized TRBV29-1 CSVVGSGGPNTGELFF
TRBJ2-5 12 medium-sized TRBV29-1 CSVGRGRETQYF
TRBJ2-5 13 medium-sized TRBV29-1 CSVESRGVETQYF
TRBJ2-7 14 . TRBV6-5 CASSYRGLSYEQYF
TRBJ2-7 13 . TRBV15 CATSILPSYEQYF
TRBJ2-2 15 . TRBV5-4 CASSGARGNTGELFF
TRBJ2-1 14 . TRBV27 CASSPSGISIEQFF
TRBJ1-4 13 . TRBV5-4 CASSSGVNEKLFF
TRBJ1-5 13 . TRBV24-1 CATSSGPYQPQHF
TRBJ1-2 12 . TRBV14 CASSHTRYGYTF
TRBJ1-2 14 medium-sized TRBV30 CASRKNRGQNGYTF
TRBJ2-1 16 medium-sized TRBV27 CASSPSIAELYNEQFF
TRBJ2-7 13 . TRBV18 CASSRLLAGEQYF
TRBJ1-1 13 . TRBV29-1 CSVDRGGNTEAFF
TRBJ1-6 16 . TRBV6-5 CASSYSYRQGASPLHF
TRBJ1-5 14 . TRBV24-1 CATSDFNGDQPQHF
TRBJ1-2 15 . TRBV15 CATSRALGQTPGYTF
TRBJ1-2 14 . TRBV6-5 CASSYSQGNYGYTF
TRBJ2-5 15 . TRBV5-4 CASSPRSGGGETQYF
TRBJ2-1 21 . TRBV12-3/TRBV12-4 CASSLARGTSGSASSYNEQFF
TRBJ1-2 14 medium-sized TRBV19 CASSMQDINYGYTF
TRBJ1-2 17 . TRBV6-5 CASSYSSTRGANYGYTF
TRBJ2-7 17 medium-sized TRBV6-5 CASSLSGTPQRVYEQYF
TRBJ2-7 16 medium-sized TRBV27 CASSLSLGLAAYEQYF
TRBJ1-2 14 medium-sized TRBV19 CASSIPRTGYGYTF
TRBJ2-5 14 . TRBV30 CAWSSGLAGETQYF
TRBJ2-1 16 . TRBV5-4 CASSGITGDLYNEQFF
TRBJ2-1 14 . TRBV13 CASSDSGSYNEQFF
TRBJ2-2 13 medium-sized TRBV6-4 CASSDLNTGELFF
TRBJ2-1 15 . TRBV6-5 CASGVGGGGAYEQFF
TRBJ2-1 15 medium-sized TRBV19 CASSPRTNSYNEQFF
TRBJ2-7 12 medium-sized TRBV15 CATSRGRDSQYF